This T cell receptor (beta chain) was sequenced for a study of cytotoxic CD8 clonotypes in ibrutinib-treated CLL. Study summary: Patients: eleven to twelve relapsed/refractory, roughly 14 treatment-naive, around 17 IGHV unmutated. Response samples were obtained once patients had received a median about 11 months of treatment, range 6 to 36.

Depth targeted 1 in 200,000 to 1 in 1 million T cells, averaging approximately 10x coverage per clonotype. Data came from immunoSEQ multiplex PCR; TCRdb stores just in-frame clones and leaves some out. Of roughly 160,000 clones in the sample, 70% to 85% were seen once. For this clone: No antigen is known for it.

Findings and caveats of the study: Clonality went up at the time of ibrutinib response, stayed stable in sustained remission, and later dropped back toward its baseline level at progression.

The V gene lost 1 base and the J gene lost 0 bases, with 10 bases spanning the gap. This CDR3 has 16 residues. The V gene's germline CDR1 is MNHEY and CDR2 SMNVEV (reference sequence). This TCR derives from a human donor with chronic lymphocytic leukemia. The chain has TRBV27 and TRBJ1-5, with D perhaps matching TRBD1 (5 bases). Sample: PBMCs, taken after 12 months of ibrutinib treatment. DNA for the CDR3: TGTGCCAGCAGTTTATTTGCAGGGTATAGCAATCAGCCCCAGCATTTT. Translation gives CASSLFAGYSNQPQHF.